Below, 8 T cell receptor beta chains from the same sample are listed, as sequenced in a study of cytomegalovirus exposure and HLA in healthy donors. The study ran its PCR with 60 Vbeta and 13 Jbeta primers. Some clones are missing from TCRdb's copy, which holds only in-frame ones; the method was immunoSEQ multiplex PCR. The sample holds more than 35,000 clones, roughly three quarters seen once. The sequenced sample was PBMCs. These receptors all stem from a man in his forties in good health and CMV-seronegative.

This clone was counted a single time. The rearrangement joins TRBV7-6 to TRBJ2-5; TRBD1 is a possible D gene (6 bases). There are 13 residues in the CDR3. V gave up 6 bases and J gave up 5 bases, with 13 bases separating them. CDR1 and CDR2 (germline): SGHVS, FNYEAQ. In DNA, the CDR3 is TGTGCCAGCAGTCCTACAAGGGGGGAGACCCAGTACTTC. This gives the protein CASSPTRGETQYF. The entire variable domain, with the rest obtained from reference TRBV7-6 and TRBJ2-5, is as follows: GAGVSQSPRYKVTKRGQDVALRCDPISGHVSLYWYRQALGQGPEFLTYFNYEAQQDKSGLPNDRFSAERPEGSISTLTIQRTEQRDSAMYRCASSPTRGETQYFGPGTRLLVL.

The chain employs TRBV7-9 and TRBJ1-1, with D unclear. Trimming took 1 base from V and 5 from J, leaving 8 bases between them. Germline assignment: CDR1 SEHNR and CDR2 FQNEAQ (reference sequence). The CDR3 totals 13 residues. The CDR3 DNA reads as TGTGCCAGCAGCTTAGGGGGAGCGACTGAAGCTTTCTTT. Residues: CASSLGGATEAFF.

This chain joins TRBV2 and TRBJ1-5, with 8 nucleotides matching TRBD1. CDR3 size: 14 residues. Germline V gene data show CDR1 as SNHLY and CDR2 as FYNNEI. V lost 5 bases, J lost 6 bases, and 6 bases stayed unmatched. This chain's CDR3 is CASSLTGGGQPQHF. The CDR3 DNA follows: TGTGCCAGCAGTCTAACAGGGGGAGGTCAGCCCCAGCATTTT.

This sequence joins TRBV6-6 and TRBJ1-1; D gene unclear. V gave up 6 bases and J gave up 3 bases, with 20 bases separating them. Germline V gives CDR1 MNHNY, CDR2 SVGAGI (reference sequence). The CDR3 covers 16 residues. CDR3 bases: TGTGCCAGCAGCACACGGGGTTGGGGTGCGGACACTGAAGCTTTCTTT. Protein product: CASSTRGWGADTEAFF.

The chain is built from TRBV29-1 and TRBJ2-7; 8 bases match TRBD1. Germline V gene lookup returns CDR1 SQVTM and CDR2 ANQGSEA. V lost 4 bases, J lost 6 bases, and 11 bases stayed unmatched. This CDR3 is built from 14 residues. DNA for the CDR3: TGCAGCGTTGGAGGGGGGACAGGATCCGGCGAGCAGTACTTC. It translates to CSVGGGTGSGEQYF.

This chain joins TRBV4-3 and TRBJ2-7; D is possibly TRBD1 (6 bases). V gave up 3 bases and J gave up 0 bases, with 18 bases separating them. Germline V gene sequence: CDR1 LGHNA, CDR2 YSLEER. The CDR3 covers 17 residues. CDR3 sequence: CASSHLTGQGSSYEQYF. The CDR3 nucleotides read TGCGCCAGCAGCCATCTCACGGGGCAGGGGAGCTCCTACGAGCAGTACTTC.

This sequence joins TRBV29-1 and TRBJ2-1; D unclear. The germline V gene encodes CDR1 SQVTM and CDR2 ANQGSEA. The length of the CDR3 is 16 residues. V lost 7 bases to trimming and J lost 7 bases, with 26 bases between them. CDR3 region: CSARLWSESRLNEQFF. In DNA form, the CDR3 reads TGCAGCGCTCGCCTTTGGTCGGAGAGTCGGTTGAATGAGCAGTTCTTC.

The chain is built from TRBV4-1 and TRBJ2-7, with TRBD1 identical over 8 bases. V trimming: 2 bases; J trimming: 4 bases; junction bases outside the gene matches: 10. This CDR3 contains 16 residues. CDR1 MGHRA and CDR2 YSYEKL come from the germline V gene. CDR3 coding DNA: TGCGCCAGCAGCCAAAACCCATCAGGGGGCTTGTACGAGCAGTACTTC. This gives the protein CASSQNPSGGLYEQYF.